These 12 T cell receptor beta chains were all obtained from the same sample, sequenced in a study of cytomegalovirus exposure and HLA in healthy donors. It was with 60 Vbeta and 13 Jbeta primers that the PCR ran. Clones were read by immunoSEQ multiplex PCR, and TCRdb kept only the in-frame ones, dropping some. The sample lists over 150,000 clones; around 80% were seen once. Sample: PBMCs. The receptors stem from a man aged 25-45 years in good health and CMV-seropositive.

The V and J genes are TRBV5-1 and TRBJ2-7, with 12 bases that match TRBD2. The trim removed 4 bases at V and 0 bases at J, leaving 5 bases unmatched. The CDR3 contains 16 residues. Germline V CDR1 and CDR2: SGHRS, YFSETQ. The CDR3 nucleotides are TGCGCCAGCAGCCCCACTAGCGGGGGGCTCTCCTACGAGCAGTACTTC. It translates to CASSPTSGGLSYEQYF.

The chain joins TRBV28 to TRBJ2-3; D is unresolved. The CDR3 consists of 17 residues. Germline V gene sequence: CDR1 MDHEN, CDR2 SYDVKM. The V end was cut by 3 bases, the J end by 2 bases, with 18 bases between. The CDR3 here is CASSFQAQSFSTDTQYF. The CDR3 DNA follows: TGTGCCAGCAGTTTCCAGGCCCAAAGCTTTTCCACAGATACGCAGTATTTT.

This chain connects TRBV10-3 to TRBJ1-2, with a possible D match to TRBD1 (6 bases). From germline, CDR1 is ENHRY and CDR2 SYGVKD. Trimming took off 5 bases at V and 5 bases at J, with 9 bases between the two ends. The CDR3 loop spans 12 amino acids. The CDR3 loop reads CAISSTGYGYTF. The DNA for the CDR3 is TGTGCCATCAGTAGTACAGGGTATGGCTACACCTTC.

This chain connects TRBV10-3 to TRBJ2-3, with 11 bases matching TRBD1. Looked up from germline, CDR1 is ENHRY and CDR2 is SYGVKD. The length of the CDR3 is 16 residues. Trimming took 3 bases from V and 5 from J; bases not matched to a gene: 7. The CDR3 here is CAISDQDRGRQDTQYF. The CDR3 DNA reads TGTGCCATCAGTGATCAGGACAGGGGGCGCCAAGATACGCAGTATTTT.

The rearrangement links TRBV27 to TRBJ1-2, with D possibly being TRBD1 (5 bases). The CDR3 length is 15 residues. Trimming took off 0 bases at V and 0 bases at J, with 8 bases between the two ends. Per germline, CDR1 MNHEY and CDR2 SMNVEV (reference sequence). The CDR3, as DNA: TGTGCCAGCAGTTTATCGATACAGGCTAACTATGGCTACACCTTC. Protein product: CASSLSIQANYGYTF.

The chain combines TRBV6-1 with TRBJ2-3, with 9 bases aligning to TRBD2. From germline, CDR1 is MNHNS and CDR2 SASEGT. The CDR3 has 14 residues. Trimming at V came to 3 bases and at J to 5 bases, leaving 3 bases not matched to a gene. This CDR3 is CASSDSGSLDTQYF. The CDR3 coding sequence is TGTGCCAGCAGTGATAGCGGGAGTCTAGATACGCAGTATTTT.

V usage is TRBV29-1 and J usage is TRBJ2-1, with 15 nucleotides matching TRBD2. With 3 bases clipped from V and 8 bases from J, the junction kept 2 bases outside the gene matches. The CDR3 extends over 14 amino acids. Germline assignment: CDR1 SQVTM and CDR2 ANQGSEA. The CDR3 DNA reads TGCAGCGTTGATGGACTAGCGGGAGGGTATGAGCAGTTCTTC. It is translated as CSVDGLAGGYEQFF.

J is TRBJ1-5 and V is TRBV6-5, with D unclear. Germline CDR1 is MNHEY and CDR2 is SVGAGI. This CDR3 spans 13 amino acids. Trimming took off 5 bases at V and 6 bases at J, with 11 bases between the two ends. The CDR3 protein is CASSETRAQPQHF. For the CDR3, the DNA is TGTGCCAGCAGTGAAACGCGGGCTCAGCCCCAGCATTTT.

This clone was seen only a few times. V and J are TRBV5-4 and TRBJ2-5; 7 positions match TRBD2. This CDR3 contains 13 residues. Germline CDR1 and CDR2: SGHNT and YYREEE (reference sequence). The J segment lost 5 bases and the V segment lost 2 bases, leaving 3 bases of the junction unmatched. CDR3 loop: CASSFGGSETQYF. DNA for the CDR3: TGTGCCAGCAGCTTTGGCGGGAGTGAGACCCAGTACTTC.

V gene TRBV19 combines with J gene TRBJ1-1; D is possibly TRBD1 (5 bases). The CDR3 consists of 13 residues. Trimming removed 6 bases at V and 4 bases at J, with 12 bases between. Germline V gene data show CDR1 as LNHDA and CDR2 as SQIVND (reference sequence). The CDR3 loop reads CASSVGRGTEAFF. CDR3 in DNA: TGTGCCAGTAGCGTGGGAAGGGGCACTGAAGCTTTCTTT. Based on the CDR3 plus reference TRBV19 and TRBJ1-1, the full variable domain is DGGITQSPKYLFRKEGQNVTLSCEQNLNHDAMYWYRQDPGQGLRLIYYSQIVNDFQKGDIAEGYSVSREKKESFPLTVTSAQKNPTAFYLCASSVGRGTEAFFGQGTRLTVV.

This clone has only one observation. V is TRBV5-1 and J is TRBJ2-3; 9 positions agree with TRBD2. CDR1 and CDR2 from the germline V gene are SGHRS and YFSETQ. The CDR3 is 15 residues long. The V gene end was trimmed by 4 bases and the J gene end by 6 bases; junction bases not matched to a gene: 9. The chain's CDR3 is CASSPGTSKGDTQYF. Written as DNA, the CDR3 is TGCGCCAGCAGCCCCGGGACTAGCAAAGGGGATACGCAGTATTTT. The variable domain in full, completed from reference TRBV5-1 and TRBJ2-3, reads KAGVTQTPRYLIKTRGQQVTLSCSPISGHRSVSWYQQTPGQGLQFLFEYFSETQRNKGNFPGRFSGRQFSNSRSEMNVSTLELGDSALYLCASSPGTSKGDTQYFGPGTRLTVL.

The chain employs TRBV7-8 and TRBJ2-1; 9 bases match TRBD1. The length of the CDR3 is 10 residues. V shed 8 bases, J shed 14 bases, and the junction held 4 bases outside the gene matches. Germline CDR1 is SGHVS and CDR2 is FQNEAQ. The CDR3 DNA is TGTGCCAGCGGGACAGGGCAGGAGTTCTTC. This encodes CASGTGQEFF.